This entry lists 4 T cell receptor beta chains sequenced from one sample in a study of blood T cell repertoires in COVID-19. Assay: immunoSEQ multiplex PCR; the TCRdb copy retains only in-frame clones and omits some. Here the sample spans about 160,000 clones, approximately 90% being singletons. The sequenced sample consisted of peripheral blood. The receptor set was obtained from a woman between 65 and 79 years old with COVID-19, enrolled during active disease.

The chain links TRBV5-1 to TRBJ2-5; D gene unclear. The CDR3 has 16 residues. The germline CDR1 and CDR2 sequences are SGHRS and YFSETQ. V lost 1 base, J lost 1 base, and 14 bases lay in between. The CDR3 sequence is CASSLPSPRVQETQYF. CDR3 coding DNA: TGCGCCAGCAGCTTGCCGTCTCCTAGAGTCCAAGAGACCCAGTACTTC.

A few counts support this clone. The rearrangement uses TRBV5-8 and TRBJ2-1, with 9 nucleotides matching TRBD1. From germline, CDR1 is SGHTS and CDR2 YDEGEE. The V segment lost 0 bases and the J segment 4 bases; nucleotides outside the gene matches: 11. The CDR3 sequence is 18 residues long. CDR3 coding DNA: TGTGCCAGCAGCTTGGACTTCGGCGACAGGGGGTTTTACAATGAGCAGTTCTTC. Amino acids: CASSLDFGDRGFYNEQFF.

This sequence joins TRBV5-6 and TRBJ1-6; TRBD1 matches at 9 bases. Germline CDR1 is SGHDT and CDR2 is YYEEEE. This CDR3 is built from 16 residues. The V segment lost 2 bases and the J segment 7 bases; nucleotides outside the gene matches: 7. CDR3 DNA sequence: TGTGCCAGCAGCTTACCGGGACAGGGTAGAAATTCACCCCTCCACTTT. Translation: CASSLPGQGRNSPLHF.

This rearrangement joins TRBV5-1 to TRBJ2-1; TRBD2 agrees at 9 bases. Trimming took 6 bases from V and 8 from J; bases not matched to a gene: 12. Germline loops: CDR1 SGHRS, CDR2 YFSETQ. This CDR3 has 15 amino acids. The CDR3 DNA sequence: TGCGCCAGCACCCAGACGAGCGGGGGGCCATATGAGCAGTTCTTC. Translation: CASTQTSGGPYEQFF.